The 10 T cell receptor beta chains below were found in one sample sequenced in a study of prognosis after radiotherapy for stage I lung cancer. With two-round multiplex PCR, TCR beta CDR3 sequences were amplified from genomic DNA. It was primers specific to each TRBV and TRBJ gene that first-round PCR used. TCRdb redid the calling of the multiplex PCR reads with MiXCR, one entry per CDR3 protein. The data hold just over 30,000 distinct CDR3 sequences, with about 32% observed a single time. The source material was PBMCs, sampled before or after stereotactic body radiation therapy (not recorded which). These receptors were obtained from a donor at least 50 years old with non-small cell lung cancer.

Notes on this clonotype: A read error may explain this, as a much larger clone is one base away. The rearrangement links TRBV20-1 to TRBJ2-1; TRBD2 aligns across 11 bases. Germline V lookup: CDR1 DFQATT, CDR2 SNEGSKA (reference sequence). The CDR3 totals 17 residues. The CDR3 sequence: CGARDRLAGGYYNEQFF. CDR3 nucleotide sequence: TGCGGTGCTAGAGATCGCCTAGCGGGAGGCTATTACAATGAGCAGTTCTTC.

This sequence joins TRBV5-1 and TRBJ2-7, with D hard to call. V was trimmed by 4 bases and J by 5 bases, leaving 7 bases between them. The CDR3 has 11 amino acids. Germline V lookup: CDR1 SGHRS, CDR2 YFSETQ. CDR3 sequence reads: CASSTHDEQYF. In nucleotides, the CDR3 is TGCGCCAGCAGCACTCACGACGAGCAGTACTTC.

The chain carries TRBV6-1 and TRBJ1-6, with 8 bases lining up with TRBD1. V dropped 7 bases and J dropped 7; count of bases not matched to a gene: 3. Germline V gene lookup returns CDR1 MNHNS and CDR2 SASEGT. The CDR3 is 13 residues long. The CDR3 spells CASMWTGNSPLHF. CDR3 DNA: TGTGCCAGCATGTGGACAGGGAATTCACCCCTCCACTTT.

The gene calls are TRBV12-3 or TRBV12-4 and TRBJ2-7; D gene uncertain. V shed 5 bases and J shed 6 bases, with 23 bases lying between them. The CDR3 consists of 16 residues. This CDR3 reads CASSPLVQWNLFEQYF. The CDR3 nucleotides are TGTGCCAGCAGTCCCCTGGTACAGTGGAATTTGTTCGAGCAGTACTTC.

Ten or more counts support this clonotype. The gene calls are TRBV28 and TRBJ2-7; TRBD1 matches 8 bases. The trim removed 6 bases at V and 4 bases at J, leaving 17 bases unmatched. This CDR3 has 17 residues. Germline loops: CDR1 MDHEN, CDR2 SYDVKM. CDR3: CASSPKSGQGARYEQYF. CDR3 DNA: TGTGCCAGCAGCCCCAAGTCGGGCCAGGGGGCAAGATACGAGCAGTACTTC.

Ten or more counts support this clonotype. The chain joins TRBV9 to TRBJ2-7; no reliable D call. V lost 4 bases and J 0 bases, leaving 11 bases between the germline ends. The CDR3 is made up of 14 amino acids. Germline V CDR1 and CDR2: SGDLS, YYNGEE. The CDR3 sequence is CASSSRLSSYEQYF. CDR3 in DNA: TGTGCCAGCAGCTCCCGCCTGAGCTCCTACGAGCAGTACTTC.

The chain links TRBV30 to TRBJ1-2; the D is unclear. The V gene lost 2 bases and the J gene lost 7 bases, with 20 bases spanning the gap. CDR1 GTSNPN and CDR2 SVGIG come from the germline V gene (reference sequence). The length of the CDR3 is 15 residues. The CDR3 sequence: CAWSLAVNSPFGYTF. CDR3 nucleotide sequence: TGTGCCTGGAGTCTGGCAGTGAATTCCCCCTTTGGCTACACCTTC.

This clonotype was picked up many times. The rearrangement joins TRBV7-2 to TRBJ2-1; D is perhaps TRBD1 (6 bases). Trimming stripped 3 bases from V and 0 bases from J, with 9 bases between. Germline CDR1 and CDR2: SGHTA and FQGNSA. CDR3 length: 15 residues. CDR3: CASSFTGSSYNEQFF. The CDR3 DNA follows: TGTGCCAGCAGCTTCACAGGGAGCTCCTACAATGAGCAGTTCTTC.

This clonotype has ten or more counts. The rearrangement links TRBV15 to TRBJ2-5; 8 bases fit TRBD1. With V trimmed by 1 base and J by 3 bases, 4 bases remained unmatched. CDR3 length equals 15 residues. The V gene's germline CDR1 is LNHNV and CDR2 YYDKDF (reference sequence). The CDR3 bases are TGTGCCACCAGCAGAGGGCAGGGGGCAAAAGAGACCCAGTACTTC. It yields the protein CATSRGQGAKETQYF.

J is TRBJ2-6 and V is TRBV12-5, with a tentative D call TRBD2 (5 bases). Trimming pared 5 bases from V and 7 bases from J, leaving 15 bases between. CDR1 and CDR2 (germline): LGHNT, FRNRAP. The CDR3 runs to 15 residues. The CDR3 nucleotides are TGTGCTAGTGGTGAGTGGAACCCGGGAGCCAACGTCCTGACTTTC. Translated, it gives CASGEWNPGANVLTF.